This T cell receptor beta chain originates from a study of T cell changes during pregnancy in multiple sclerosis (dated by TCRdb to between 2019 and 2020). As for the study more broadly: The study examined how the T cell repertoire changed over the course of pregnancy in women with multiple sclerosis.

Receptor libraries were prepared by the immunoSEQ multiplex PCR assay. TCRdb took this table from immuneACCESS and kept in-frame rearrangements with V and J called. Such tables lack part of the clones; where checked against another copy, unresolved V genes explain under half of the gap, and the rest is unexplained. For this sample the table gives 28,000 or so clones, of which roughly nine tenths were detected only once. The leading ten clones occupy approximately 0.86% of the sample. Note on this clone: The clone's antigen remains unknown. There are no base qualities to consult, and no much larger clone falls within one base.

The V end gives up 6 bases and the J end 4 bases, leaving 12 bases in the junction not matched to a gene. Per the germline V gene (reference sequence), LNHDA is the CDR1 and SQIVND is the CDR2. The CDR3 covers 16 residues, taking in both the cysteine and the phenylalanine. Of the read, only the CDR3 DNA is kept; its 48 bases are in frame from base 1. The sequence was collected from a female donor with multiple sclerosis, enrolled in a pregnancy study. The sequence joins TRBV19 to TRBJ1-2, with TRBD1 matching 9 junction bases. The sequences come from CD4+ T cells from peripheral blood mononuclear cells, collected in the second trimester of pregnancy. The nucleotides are TGTGCCAGTAGCCCAGGGGTGGGACAGGGCTTCTATGGCTACACCTTC. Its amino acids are CASSPGVGQGFYGYTF.